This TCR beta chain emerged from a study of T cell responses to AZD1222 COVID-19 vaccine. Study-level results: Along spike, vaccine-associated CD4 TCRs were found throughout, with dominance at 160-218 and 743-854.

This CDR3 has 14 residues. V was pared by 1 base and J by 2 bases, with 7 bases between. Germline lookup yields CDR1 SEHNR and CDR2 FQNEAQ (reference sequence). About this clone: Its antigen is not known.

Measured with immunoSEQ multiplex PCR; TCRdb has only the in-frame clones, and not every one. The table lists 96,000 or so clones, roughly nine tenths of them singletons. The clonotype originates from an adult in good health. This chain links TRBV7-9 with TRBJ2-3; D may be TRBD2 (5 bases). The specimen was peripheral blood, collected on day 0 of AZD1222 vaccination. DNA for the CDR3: TGTGCCAGCAGCTTAGTAGCGACCACAGATACGCAGTATTTT. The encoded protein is CASSLVATTDTQYF.